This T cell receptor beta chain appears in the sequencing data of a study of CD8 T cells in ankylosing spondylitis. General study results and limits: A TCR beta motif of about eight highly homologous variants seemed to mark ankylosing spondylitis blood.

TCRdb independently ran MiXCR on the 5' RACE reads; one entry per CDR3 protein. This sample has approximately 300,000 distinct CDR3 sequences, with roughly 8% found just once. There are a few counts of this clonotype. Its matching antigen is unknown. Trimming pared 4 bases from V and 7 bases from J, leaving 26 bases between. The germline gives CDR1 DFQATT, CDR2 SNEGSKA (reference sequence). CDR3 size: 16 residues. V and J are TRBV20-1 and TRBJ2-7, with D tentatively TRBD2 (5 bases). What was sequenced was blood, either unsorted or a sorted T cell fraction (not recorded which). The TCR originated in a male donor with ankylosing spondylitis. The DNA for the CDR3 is TGCAGTGCTACCACTAGTCCTTCTCGACCTTACCCAGAGCAGTACTTC. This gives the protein CSATTSPSRPYPEQYF.